These 14 T cell receptor beta chains were all obtained from the same sample, sequenced in a study of liver allograft versus peripheral blood T cells. Whole-study context: Repertoires of T cell receptors in transplanted livers were compared with recipients' peripheral blood repertoires.

TCRdb reprocessed the reads with MiXCR, giving one entry per CDR3 protein. The repertoire holds around 9,000 distinct CDR3 sequences, with about 20% as singletons. The receptors derive from a human patient who had a liver transplant. Some T cells may arise from the graft donor.

This clonotype was found a few times. CDR3 nucleotide sequence: TGTGCCAGCAGCCTCGTAAGCAATCAGCCCCAGCATTTT. Residues: CASSLVSNQPQHF. This rearrangement joins TRBV27 to TRBJ1-5; D call uncertain. The CDR3 totals 13 residues. Germline CDR1 and CDR2: MNHEY and SMNVEV (reference sequence). Trimming took off 6 bases at V and 1 base at J, with 7 bases between the two ends.

This clonotype counts as medium-sized (0.01 to 0.1%). This chain uses TRBV15 with TRBJ1-2, with no clear D. Trimming took 5 bases from V and 4 from J, leaving 5 bases between them. Looked up from germline, CDR1 is LNHNV and CDR2 is YYDKDF (reference sequence). There are 11 residues in the CDR3. CDR3 coding DNA: TGTGCCACCAGCCCGGGCTATGGCTACACCTTC. Translation: CATSPGYGYTF. Using reference TRBV15 and TRBJ1-2 for the parts outside the CDR3, the full variable domain is DAMVIQNPRYQVTQFGKPVTLSCSQTLNHNVMYWYQQKSSQAPKLLFHYYDKDFNNEADTPDNFQSRRPNTSFCFLDIRSPGLGDTAMYLCATSPGYGYTFGSGTRLTVV.

V is TRBV20-1 and J is TRBJ2-2; D call uncertain. V lost 3 bases and J lost 1, with 3 bases in between. Germline CDR1 DFQATT, CDR2 SNEGSKA (reference sequence). The CDR3 has 12 amino acids. CDR3 sequence: CSASGNTGELFF. CDR3 sequence (DNA): TGCAGTGCTAGCGGGAACACCGGGGAGCTGTTTTTT.

CDR3 amino acids: CSARDREGNQPQHF. The CDR3 region has the DNA TGCAGTGCCCGTGACAGGGAGGGCAATCAGCCCCAGCATTTT. The V call is TRBV20-1, the J call TRBJ1-5; 7 bases are shared with TRBD1. Trimming removed 6 bases from V and 2 bases from J; junction bases left unmatched: 7. CDR3 size: 14 residues. The germline CDR1 and CDR2 sequences are DFQATT and SNEGSKA (reference sequence).

This clonotype is deemed medium-sized (0.01 to 0.1%). The DNA for the CDR3 is TGTGCCACCAGCGGGTTTTTTGAGGACAACCCCTACGAGCAGTACTTC. As protein: CATSGFFEDNPYEQYF. The genes are TRBV15 and TRBJ2-7; weak D call: TRBD1 (5 bases). CDR1 and CDR2 (germline): LNHNV, YYDKDF (reference sequence). The CDR3 loop spans 16 amino acids. V was clipped by 5 bases and J by 2 bases, with 19 bases between them.

This clonotype is medium-sized by share. The chain uses TRBV6-2 or TRBV6-3 and TRBJ2-7, with D possibly being TRBD1 (5 bases). This CDR3 has 12 amino acids. Trimming pared 5 bases from V and 3 bases from J, leaving 8 bases between. Germline CDR1 and CDR2: MNHEY and SVGEGT. DNA for the CDR3: TGTGCCAGCAGTGCACAGGTCTACGAGCAGTACTTC. Translated: CASSAQVYEQYF.

The chain uses TRBV11-2 and TRBJ1-1; D not resolved. From germline, CDR1 is SGHAT and CDR2 FQNNGV. V was clipped by 5 bases and J by 5 bases, with 9 bases between them. The CDR3 has 12 amino acids. The CDR3 DNA is TGTGCCAGCAGCATCCGTGAAACTGAAGCTTTCTTT. It encodes CASSIRETEAFF.

The chain recombines TRBV6-5 with TRBJ1-2, with a tentative D call TRBD1 (5 bases). Germline V gene sequence: CDR1 MNHEY, CDR2 SVGAGI. V was trimmed by 6 bases and J by 2 bases, leaving 7 bases between them. The CDR3 has 12 amino acids. In DNA, the CDR3 is TGTGCCAGCAGGACAGAGAACTATGGCTACACCTTC. Translated: CASRTENYGYTF.

This clonotype was detected a few times. The rearrangement joins TRBV9 to TRBJ2-1, with 9 nucleotides matching TRBD2. Germline V gives CDR1 SGDLS, CDR2 YYNGEE. Trimming took 7 bases from V and 4 from J; bases not matched to a gene: 15. The CDR3 consists of 17 residues. The DNA of the CDR3 is TGTGCCAGCGGAAGCCCGCGGGGGGGCCTGGGGTACAATGAGCAGTTCTTC. It yields the protein CASGSPRGGLGYNEQFF.

This clonotype was found a few times. V gene TRBV11-2 combines with J gene TRBJ1-2, with unresolved D. CDR3 size: 16 residues. Per germline, CDR1 SGHAT and CDR2 FQNNGV. V lost 0 bases, J lost 5 bases, and 16 bases lay in between. CDR3 nucleotide sequence: TGTGCCAGCAGCTTAGATGGCACCCCAGCTGGATATGGCTACACCTTC. This encodes CASSLDGTPAGYGYTF.

This clonotype was recorded at least ten times. The chain joins TRBV19 to TRBJ1-1, with D maybe TRBD1 (6 bases). The V gene's germline CDR1 is LNHDA and CDR2 SQIVND (reference sequence). This CDR3 spans 13 amino acids. V lost 6 bases to trimming and J lost 3 bases, with 11 bases between them. This chain's CDR3 is CASSHPGDTEAFF. CDR3 sequence (DNA): TGTGCCAGTAGCCATCCAGGGGACACTGAAGCTTTCTTT.

This clonotype was seen just once. The chain uses TRBV7-9 and TRBJ2-7, with 11 bases aligning to TRBD1. CDR1 and CDR2 from the germline V gene are SEHNR and FQNEAQ (reference sequence). This CDR3 contains 14 residues. V gave up 5 bases and J gave up 4 bases; unmatched junction bases: 4. In DNA form, the CDR3 reads TGTGCCAGCAGCCCCCGGGACAGGGGGTACGAGCAGTACTTC. Amino acids: CASSPRDRGYEQYF.

Only a few counts were recorded for this clonotype. The V and J genes are TRBV27 and TRBJ1-2; a weak D match, TRBD1 (5 bases). V was cut by 8 bases and J by 8 bases, with 18 bases left in between. This CDR3 is 13 amino acids long. Germline CDR1 MNHEY, CDR2 SMNVEV (reference sequence). The CDR3 sequence: CASSGPHGSGYTF. CDR3 sequence (DNA): TGTGCCAGCTCGGGACCTCATGGATCGGGCTACACCTTC.

This clonotype was counted many times. The chain combines TRBV6-5 with TRBJ2-7; TRBD2 is a possible D gene (5 bases). The CDR3 has 11 amino acids. V dropped 7 bases and J dropped 3 bases, with 7 bases sitting between them. Germline-derived CDR1 and CDR2 are MNHEY and SVGAGI. This chain's CDR3 is CASTGGYEQYF. The CDR3 DNA reads TGTGCCAGCACAGGAGGCTACGAGCAGTACTTC.